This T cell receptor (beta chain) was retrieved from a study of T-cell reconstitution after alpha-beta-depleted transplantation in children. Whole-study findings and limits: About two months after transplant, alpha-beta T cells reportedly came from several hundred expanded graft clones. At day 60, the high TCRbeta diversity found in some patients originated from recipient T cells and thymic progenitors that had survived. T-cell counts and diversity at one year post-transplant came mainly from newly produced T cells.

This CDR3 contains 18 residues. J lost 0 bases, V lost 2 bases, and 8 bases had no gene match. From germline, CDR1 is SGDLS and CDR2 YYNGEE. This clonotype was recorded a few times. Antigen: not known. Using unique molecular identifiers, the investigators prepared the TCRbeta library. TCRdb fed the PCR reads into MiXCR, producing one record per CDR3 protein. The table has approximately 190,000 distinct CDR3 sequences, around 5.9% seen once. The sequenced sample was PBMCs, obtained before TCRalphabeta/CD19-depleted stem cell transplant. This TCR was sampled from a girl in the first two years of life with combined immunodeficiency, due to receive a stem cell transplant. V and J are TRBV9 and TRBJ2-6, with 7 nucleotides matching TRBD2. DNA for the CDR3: TGTGCCAGCAGCGTTCGGGAGGCTCCCTACTCTGGGGCCAACGTCCTGACTTTC. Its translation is CASSVREAPYSGANVLTF.